The next 10 T cell receptor beta chains were all read from a single sample in a study of T cells in Graves' hyperthyroidism and ophthalmopathy. Using RNA transcripts as the source, TCR beta CDR3 regions were amplified. First-round RT-PCR of the TCR CDR3 relied on the HTBI primer set. TCRdb ran MiXCR on the multiplex PCR reads and lists one entry per CDR3 protein. The sample has 340,000 or so distinct CDR3 sequences; approximately 15% are singletons. Sequenced material: blood. Receptors originate from a man under 40 with Graves' hyperthyroidism.

This chain joins TRBV2 and TRBJ2-3; 9 bases fit TRBD2. This CDR3 is 15 amino acids long. Germline V gene sequence: CDR1 SNHLY, CDR2 FYNNEI. Trimming took 7 bases from V and 4 from J; bases not matched to a gene: 9. CDR3: CASTAGSGSADTQYF. The CDR3 coding sequence is TGTGCCAGCACCGCGGGTAGCGGGAGTGCAGATACGCAGTATTTT.

This clonotype was counted at least ten times. The chain recombines TRBV5-1 with TRBJ1-1; TRBD1 agrees at 9 bases. In germline, CDR1 is SGHRS, CDR2 YFSETQ. The CDR3 has 13 amino acids. Trimming at V came to 7 bases and at J to 1 base, leaving 2 bases not matched to a gene. The CDR3 sequence: CASGTGTNTEAFF. The CDR3 bases are TGCGCCAGCGGGACAGGGACGAACACTGAAGCTTTCTTT.

The chain recombines TRBV5-6 with TRBJ2-1; 15 bases fit TRBD2. Per the germline V gene, CDR1 is SGHDT and CDR2 is YYEEEE. Losses at the gene ends were 4 bases for V and 15 bases for J; bases not matched to a gene: 11. The CDR3 sequence is 15 residues long. The CDR3 loop is CASSPGLAGGTGWFF. DNA of the CDR3: TGTGCCAGCAGCCCGGGACTAGCGGGAGGCACCGGTTGGTTCTTC. The full variable domain, its missing parts supplied by reference TRBV5-6 and TRBJ2-1, is DAGVTQSPTHLIKTRGQQVTLRCSPKSGHDTVSWYQQALGQGPQFIFQYYEEEERQRGNFPDRFSGHQFPNYSSELNVNALLLGDSALYLCASSPGLAGGTGWFFGPGTRLTVL.

This clonotype was recorded at least ten times. V gene TRBV2 combines with J gene TRBJ1-5, with a tentative D call TRBD1 (5 bases). The CDR3 runs to 15 residues. The ends were cut back, 4 bases at V and 7 bases at J, with 17 bases in the middle. The germline V gene has CDR1 SNHLY and CDR2 FYNNEI. The CDR3 DNA reads TGTGCCAGCAGTGTTTCGGAGAGAGGGGTGCAGCCCCAGCATTTT. Its protein is CASSVSERGVQPQHF.

In this sample, this clonotype turned up many times. CDR3 residues: CASEPGSYNSPLHF. CDR3 nucleotides: TGTGCCAGCGAACCCGGCTCCTATAATTCACCCCTCCACTTT. This chain links TRBV3-1 with TRBJ1-6, with no clear D. Germline lookup yields CDR1 LGHDT and CDR2 YNNKEL (reference sequence). V shed 8 bases and J shed 0 bases, with 8 bases lying between them. The CDR3 sequence is 14 residues long.

V usage is TRBV6-4 and J usage is TRBJ2-2; D gene uncertain. Germline V gene lookup returns CDR1 MRHNA and CDR2 SNTAGT. V lost 7 bases, J lost 1 base, and 7 bases lay in between. The CDR3 covers 13 residues. In DNA form, the CDR3 reads TGTGCCAGCAAAGAGCAGAACACCGGGGAGCTGTTTTTT. Amino acid sequence: CASKEQNTGELFF.

The J gene is TRBJ2-6, the V gene TRBV5-6; the D is unclear. This CDR3 is built from 14 residues. V gave up 6 bases and J gave up 0 bases, with 7 bases separating them. Germline V gene lookup returns CDR1 SGHDT and CDR2 YYEEEE. CDR3 sequence reads: CASNVVSGANVLTF. CDR3 coding DNA: TGTGCCAGCAATGTCGTCTCTGGGGCCAACGTCCTGACTTTC.

This clonotype was seen ten or more times. The rearrangement joins TRBV20-1 to TRBJ1-2; 8 bases line up with TRBD1. CDR1 and CDR2 from the germline V gene are DFQATT and SNEGSKA (reference sequence). The ends lost 6 bases at V and 4 bases at J; junction bases unmatched: 10. The CDR3 loop spans 14 amino acids. CDR3 sequence reads: CSARGTGGGYGYTF. The CDR3 coding sequence is TGCAGTGCACGAGGGACAGGCGGGGGCTATGGCTACACCTTC.

The table lists this clonotype with many counts. The DNA for the CDR3 is TGTGCCAGCAGTTTTGGCGGGAGTGGTCTAGATACGCAGTATTTT. Translated, it gives CASSFGGSGLDTQYF. The chain couples TRBV3-1 to TRBJ2-3; TRBD2 aligns across 7 bases. CDR3 size: 15 residues. Trimming took 6 bases from V and 5 from J; bases not matched to a gene: 11. The germline gives CDR1 LGHDT, CDR2 YNNKEL (reference sequence).

This clonotype was detected ten times or more. J is TRBJ2-2 and V is TRBV24-1, with D perhaps given as TRBD1 or TRBD2 (6 bases each). Looked up from germline, CDR1 is KGHDR and CDR2 is SFDVKD. The V gene lost 1 base and the J gene lost 4 bases, with 9 bases spanning the gap. The CDR3 loop spans 15 amino acids. CDR3 bases: TGTGCCACCAGTGATTTTAAGGGGGGCACCGGGGAGCTGTTTTTT. This sequence encodes CATSDFKGGTGELFF.